The 16 T cell receptor beta chains presented below share a single source sample, sequenced in a study of CD8 T cells in ankylosing spondylitis. MiXCR, applied by TCRdb to the 5' RACE reads, yields one record per CDR3 protein. The sample lists 290,000 or so distinct CDR3 sequences; less than 25% were seen once. Sequences were obtained from blood, either unsorted or a sorted T cell fraction (not recorded which). These receptors were collected from a female donor with ankylosing spondylitis or in good health (not recorded which).

This chain links TRBV30 with TRBJ2-1; D not certain. Germline CDR1 and CDR2: GTSNPN and SVGIG (reference sequence). The CDR3 runs to 11 residues. V dropped 6 bases and J dropped 7 bases, with 10 bases sitting between them. Here the CDR3 DNA reads TGTGCCTGTGCCACCGGGAATGAGCAGTTCTTC. It yields the protein CACATGNEQFF.

This clonotype has only a few counts. V usage is TRBV5-4 and J usage is TRBJ1-6; D is perhaps TRBD1 (5 bases). The germline V gene encodes CDR1 SGHNT and CDR2 YYREEE (reference sequence). The CDR3 runs to 14 residues. V was clipped by 3 bases and J by 8 bases, with 12 bases between them. The CDR3 region is CASSSGAQDSPLHF. Written as DNA, the CDR3 is TGTGCCAGCAGCTCCGGGGCCCAGGATTCACCCCTCCACTTT.

This clonotype was picked up a small number of times. J is TRBJ2-5 and V is TRBV5-4; TRBD2 agrees at 14 bases. After removal of 2 bases from V and 5 bases from J, the junction contained 5 bases not matched to a gene. CDR1 and CDR2 (germline): SGHNT, YYREEE (reference sequence). The CDR3 consists of 16 residues. As DNA, the CDR3 is TGTGCCAGCAGCTTCGGGACTAGCGGGGGTGTGGAGACCCAGTACTTC. Amino acids: CASSFGTSGGVETQYF.

The J gene is TRBJ1-5, the V gene TRBV10-3, with 7 bases lining up with TRBD1. V was clipped by 6 bases and J by 3 bases; unmatched bases: 5. The CDR3 has 14 residues. Germline CDR1 is ENHRY and CDR2 is SYGVKD. The CDR3 loop reads CAISLGQHNQPQHF. CDR3 sequence (DNA): TGTGCCATCAGCTTGGGACAGCACAATCAGCCCCAGCATTTT.

The chain links TRBV5-6 to TRBJ2-7, with 8 nucleotides matching TRBD2. Germline assignment: CDR1 SGHDT and CDR2 YYEEEE. The V and J ends lost 2 bases and 0 bases, in that order; junction bases with no gene match: 4. The CDR3 sequence is 15 residues long. The CDR3 region is CASSFLAGGSYEQYF. DNA of the CDR3: TGTGCCAGCAGCTTTCTGGCGGGAGGCTCCTACGAGCAGTACTTC.

The chain carries TRBV7-6 and TRBJ2-5; 12 bases agree with TRBD2. V lost 4 bases to trimming and J lost 1 base; unmatched junction nucleotides: 7. The CDR3 is 17 amino acids. From germline, CDR1 is SGHVS and CDR2 FNYEAQ. In nucleotides, the CDR3 is TGTGCCAGCAGCTCCTACACTAGCGGGAGGTTCCAAGAGACCCAGTACTTC. It is translated as CASSSYTSGRFQETQYF.

Regarding this clonotype: At one boundary the junction diverges from the germline segment, which might be a read error. The chain links TRBV7-2 to TRBJ2-5, with TRBD1 as a possible D gene (7 bases). The germline V gene has CDR1 SGHTA and CDR2 FQGNSA. There are 15 residues in the CDR3. The CDR3 DNA reads TGTGCCAGCATCTTAGGGGGGCGACAGGGAGAGACCCAGTACTTC. It translates to CASILGGRQGETQYF.

In this sample, this clonotype turned up a few times. The chain links TRBV25-1 to TRBJ1-2; no clear D. Germline CDR1 MGHDK, CDR2 SYGVNS. This CDR3 region has 14 residues. V lost 3 bases to trimming and J lost 1 base, with 9 bases between them. The CDR3 DNA reads TGTGCCAGCAGTGATCAGAGACTTAACTATGGCTACACCTTC. Encoded protein: CASSDQRLNYGYTF.

This clonotype was seen repeatedly, ten times or more. The CDR3 nucleotides read TGTGCCAGCAGTGACCTCGGGACATATAGCTCCTACGAGCAGTACTTC. It codes for CASSDLGTYSSYEQYF. V usage is TRBV2 and J usage is TRBJ2-7; TRBD1 might be the D (6 bases). Trimming removed 3 bases from V and 0 bases from J, with 15 bases in between. The CDR3 is 16 amino acids. Germline V lookup: CDR1 SNHLY, CDR2 FYNNEI.

This clonotype was seen once. This chain joins TRBV18 and TRBJ2-1; D may be TRBD2 (5 bases). Germline V lookup: CDR1 KGHSH, CDR2 LQKENI. The CDR3 sequence is 14 residues long. V dropped 2 bases and J dropped 3 bases, with 8 bases sitting between them. The CDR3 loop is CASSPGAGYNEQFF. The DNA for the CDR3 is TGTGCCAGCTCACCAGGCGCGGGCTACAATGAGCAGTTCTTC.

This clonotype has ten or more counts. The chain couples TRBV4-2 to TRBJ2-1, with 14 nucleotides matching TRBD2. Trimming removed 6 bases from V and 5 bases from J; junction bases left unmatched: 6. The CDR3 is made up of 16 amino acids. Germline V gene data show CDR1 as LGHNA and CDR2 as YNFKEQ. CDR3 protein: CASSRTSGRRDNEQFF. CDR3 sequence (DNA): TGTGCCAGCAGTCGGACTAGCGGGAGGAGGGACAATGAGCAGTTCTTC.

This clonotype showed up just a few times. The chain uses TRBV6-5 and TRBJ2-7; TRBD1 aligns across 8 bases. V shed 4 bases, J shed 6 bases, and the junction held 11 bases outside the gene matches. The CDR3 sequence is 15 residues long. CDR1 is MNHEY and CDR2 is SVGAGI in the germline V gene. For the CDR3, the DNA is TGTGCCAGCAGTTCCATGGACAGGGAGCTGACCGAGCAGTACTTC. Amino acids: CASSSMDRELTEQYF.

This chain connects TRBV28 to TRBJ2-7, with D maybe TRBD1 (7 bases). Deletions cut 5 bases from V and 4 bases from J, with 24 bases between. CDR3 length: 17 residues. CDR1 and CDR2 from the germline V gene are MDHEN and SYDVKM. The CDR3 DNA reads TGTGCCAGCAGTCCCCTCAGGGGGGCAGGGGGGAAGTACGAGCAGTACTTC. Residues: CASSPLRGAGGKYEQYF.

This clonotype came up many times. The rearrangement uses TRBV6-1 and TRBJ2-4; 8 nucleotides line up with TRBD1. Looked up from germline, CDR1 is MNHNS and CDR2 is SASEGT. The CDR3 spans 19 residues. V shed 5 bases and J 0 bases; nucleotides not matched to a gene: 15. Written as DNA, the CDR3 is TGTGCCAGCAGTCCTCTTGGGGACAGGAGATCGCTAGCCAAAAACATTCAGTACTTC. This encodes CASSPLGDRRSLAKNIQYF.

The genes are TRBV7-2 and TRBJ1-1; 12 nucleotides agree with TRBD1. Germline CDR1 reads SGHTA; CDR2 reads FQGNSA. The CDR3 extends over 16 amino acids. The V and J ends lost 2 bases and 5 bases, in that order; junction bases with no gene match: 6. The DNA of the CDR3 is TGTGCCAGCAGCTTAAGGGACAGGGGGCCAAGGACTGAAGCTTTCTTT. As protein: CASSLRDRGPRTEAFF.

The chain couples TRBV9 to TRBJ2-7; the D gene is possibly TRBD1 (6 bases). The germline V gene encodes CDR1 SGDLS and CDR2 YYNGEE. V was pared by 3 bases and J by 4 bases, with 11 bases between. The CDR3 consists of 13 residues. CDR3 amino acids: CASSAAGEYEQYF. The CDR3 nucleotides read TGTGCCAGCAGCGCTGCAGGGGAGTACGAGCAGTACTTC.